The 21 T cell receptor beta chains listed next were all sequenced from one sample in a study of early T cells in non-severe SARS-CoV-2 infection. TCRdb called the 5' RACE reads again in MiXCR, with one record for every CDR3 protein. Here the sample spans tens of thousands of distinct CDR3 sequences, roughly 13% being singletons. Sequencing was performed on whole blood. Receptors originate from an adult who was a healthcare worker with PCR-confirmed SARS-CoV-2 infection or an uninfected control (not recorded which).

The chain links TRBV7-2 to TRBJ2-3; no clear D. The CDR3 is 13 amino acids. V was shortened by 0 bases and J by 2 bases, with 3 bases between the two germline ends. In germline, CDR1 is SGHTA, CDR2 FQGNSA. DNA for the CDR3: TGTGCCAGCAGCTTAGCGTTCACAGATACGCAGTATTTT. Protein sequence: CASSLAFTDTQYF.

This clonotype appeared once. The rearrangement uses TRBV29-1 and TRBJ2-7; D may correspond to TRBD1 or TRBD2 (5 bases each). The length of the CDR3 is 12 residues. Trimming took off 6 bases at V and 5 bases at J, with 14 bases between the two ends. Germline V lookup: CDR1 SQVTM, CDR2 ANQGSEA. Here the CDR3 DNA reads TGCAGCGTCGGGACCCGGCGGGACGAGCAGTACTTC. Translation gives CSVGTRRDEQYF.

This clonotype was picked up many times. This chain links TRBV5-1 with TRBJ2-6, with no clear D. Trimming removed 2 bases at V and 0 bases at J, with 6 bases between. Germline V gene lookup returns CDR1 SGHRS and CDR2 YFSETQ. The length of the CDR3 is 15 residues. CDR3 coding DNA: TGCGCCAGCAGCTTACTGGCCTCTGGGGCCAACGTCCTGACTTTC. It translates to CASSLLASGANVLTF.

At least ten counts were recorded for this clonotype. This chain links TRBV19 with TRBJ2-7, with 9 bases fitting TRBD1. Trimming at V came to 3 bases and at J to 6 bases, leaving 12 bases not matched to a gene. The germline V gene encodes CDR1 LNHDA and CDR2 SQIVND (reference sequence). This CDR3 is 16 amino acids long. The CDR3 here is CASSIPSGTGFGEQYF. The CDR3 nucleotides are TGTGCCAGTAGTATTCCCTCTGGGACAGGGTTCGGCGAGCAGTACTTC.

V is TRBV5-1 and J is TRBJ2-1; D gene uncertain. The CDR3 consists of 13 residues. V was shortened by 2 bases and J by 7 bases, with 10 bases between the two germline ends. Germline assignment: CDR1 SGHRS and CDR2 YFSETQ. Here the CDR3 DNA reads TGCGCCAGCAGCTTTCCCACAGTTAATGAGCAGTTCTTC. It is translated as CASSFPTVNEQFF.

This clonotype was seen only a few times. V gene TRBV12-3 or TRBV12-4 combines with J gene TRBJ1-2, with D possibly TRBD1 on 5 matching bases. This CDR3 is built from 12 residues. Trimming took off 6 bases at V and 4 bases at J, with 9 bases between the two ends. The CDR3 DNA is TGTGCCAGCAGCGACAGTGGCTATGGCTACACCTTC. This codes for CASSDSGYGYTF.

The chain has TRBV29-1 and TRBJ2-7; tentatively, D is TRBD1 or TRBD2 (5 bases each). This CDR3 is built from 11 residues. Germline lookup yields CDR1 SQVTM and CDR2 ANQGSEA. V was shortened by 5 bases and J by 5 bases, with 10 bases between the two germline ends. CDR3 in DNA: TGCAGCGTTCGGAGAGGGGACGAGCAGTACTTC. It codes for CSVRRGDEQYF.

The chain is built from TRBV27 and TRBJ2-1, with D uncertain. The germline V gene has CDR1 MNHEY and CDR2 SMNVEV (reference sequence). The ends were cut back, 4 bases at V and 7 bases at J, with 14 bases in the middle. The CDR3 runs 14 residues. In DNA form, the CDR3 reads TGTGCCAGCAGTTATGCTAGTTTCGGGAATGAGCAGTTCTTC. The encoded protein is CASSYASFGNEQFF.

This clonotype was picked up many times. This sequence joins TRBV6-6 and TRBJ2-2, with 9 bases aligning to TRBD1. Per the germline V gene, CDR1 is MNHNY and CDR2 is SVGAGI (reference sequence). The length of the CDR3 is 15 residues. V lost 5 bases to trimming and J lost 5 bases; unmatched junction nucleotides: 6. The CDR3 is CASSTGTGKTGELFF. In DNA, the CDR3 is TGTGCCAGCAGTACCGGGACAGGGAAGACCGGGGAGCTGTTTTTT.

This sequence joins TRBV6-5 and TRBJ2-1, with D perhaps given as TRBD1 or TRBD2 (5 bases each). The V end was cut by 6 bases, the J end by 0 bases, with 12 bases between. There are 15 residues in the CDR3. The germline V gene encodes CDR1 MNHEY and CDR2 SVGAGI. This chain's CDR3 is CASSVSGHSYNEQFF. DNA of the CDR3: TGTGCCAGCAGCGTCAGCGGACACTCCTACAATGAGCAGTTCTTC.

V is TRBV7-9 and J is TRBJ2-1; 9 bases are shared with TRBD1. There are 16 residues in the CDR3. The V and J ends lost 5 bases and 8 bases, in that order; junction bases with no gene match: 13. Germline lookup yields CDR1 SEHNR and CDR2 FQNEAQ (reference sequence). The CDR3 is CASSTHLGTGNYEQFF. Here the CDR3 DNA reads TGTGCCAGCAGCACCCACCTCGGGACAGGGAACTATGAGCAGTTCTTC.

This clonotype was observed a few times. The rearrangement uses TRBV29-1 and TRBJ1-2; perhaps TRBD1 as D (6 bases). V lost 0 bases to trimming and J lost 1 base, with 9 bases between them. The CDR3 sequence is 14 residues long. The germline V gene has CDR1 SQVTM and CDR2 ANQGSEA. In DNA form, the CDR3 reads TGCAGCGTTGAAGATCGGACAGTTAACTATGGCTACACCTTC. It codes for CSVEDRTVNYGYTF. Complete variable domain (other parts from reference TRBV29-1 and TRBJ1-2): SAVISQKPSRDICQRGTSLTIQCQVDSQVTMMFWYRQQPGQSLTLIATANQGSEATYESGFVIDKFPISRPNLTFSTLTVSNMSPEDSSIYLCSVEDRTVNYGYTFGSGTRLTVV.

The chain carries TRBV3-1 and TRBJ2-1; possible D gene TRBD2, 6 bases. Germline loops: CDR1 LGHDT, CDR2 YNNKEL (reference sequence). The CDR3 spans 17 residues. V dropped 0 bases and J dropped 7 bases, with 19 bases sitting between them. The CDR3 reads CASSQDLTGEVFNEQFF. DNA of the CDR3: TGTGCCAGCAGCCAAGATCTAACGGGGGAGGTCTTTAATGAGCAGTTCTTC.

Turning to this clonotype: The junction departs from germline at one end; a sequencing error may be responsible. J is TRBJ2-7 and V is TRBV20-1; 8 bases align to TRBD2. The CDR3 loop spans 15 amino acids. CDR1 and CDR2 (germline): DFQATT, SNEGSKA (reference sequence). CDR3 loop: CCARSGSSQSSEQYF. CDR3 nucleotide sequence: TGCTGTGCTAGGAGCGGGAGCTCCCAGAGTAGCGAGCAGTACTTC.

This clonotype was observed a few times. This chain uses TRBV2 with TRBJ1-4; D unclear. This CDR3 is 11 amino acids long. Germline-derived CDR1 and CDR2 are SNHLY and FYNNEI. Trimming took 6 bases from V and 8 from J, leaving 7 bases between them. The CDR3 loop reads CASRVQEKLFF. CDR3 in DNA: TGTGCCAGCAGAGTCCAAGAAAAACTGTTTTTT.

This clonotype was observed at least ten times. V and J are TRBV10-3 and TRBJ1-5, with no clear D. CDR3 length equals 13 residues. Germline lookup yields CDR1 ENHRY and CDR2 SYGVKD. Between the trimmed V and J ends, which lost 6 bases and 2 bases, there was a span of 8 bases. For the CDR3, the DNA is TGTGCCATCAGCGATAAGGGCAATCAGCCCCAGCATTTT. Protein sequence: CAISDKGNQPQHF.

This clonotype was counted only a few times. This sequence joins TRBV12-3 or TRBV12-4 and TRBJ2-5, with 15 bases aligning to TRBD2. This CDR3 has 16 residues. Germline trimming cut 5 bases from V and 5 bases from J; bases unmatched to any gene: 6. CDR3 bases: TGTGCCAGCAGTCCCTGGACTAGCGGGAGGGCCGAGACCCAGTACTTC. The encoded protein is CASSPWTSGRAETQYF.

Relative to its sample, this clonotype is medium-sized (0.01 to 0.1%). CDR3 amino acids: CASSLAGTEQFF. The CDR3 nucleotides read TGTGCCAGCAGTTTAGCTGGAACTGAGCAGTTCTTC. The chain has TRBV28 and TRBJ2-1; no clear D gene. This CDR3 region has 12 residues. Between the trimmed V and J ends, which lost 2 bases and 9 bases, there was a span of 8 bases. Germline V gene data show CDR1 as MDHEN and CDR2 as SYDVKM.

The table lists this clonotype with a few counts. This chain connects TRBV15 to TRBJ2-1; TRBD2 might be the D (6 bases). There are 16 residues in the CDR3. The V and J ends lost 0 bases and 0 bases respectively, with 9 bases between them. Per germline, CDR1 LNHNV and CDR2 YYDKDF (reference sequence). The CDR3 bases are TGTGCCACCAGCAGAGAGGCGGGAAGCTCCTACAATGAGCAGTTCTTC. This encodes CATSREAGSSYNEQFF.

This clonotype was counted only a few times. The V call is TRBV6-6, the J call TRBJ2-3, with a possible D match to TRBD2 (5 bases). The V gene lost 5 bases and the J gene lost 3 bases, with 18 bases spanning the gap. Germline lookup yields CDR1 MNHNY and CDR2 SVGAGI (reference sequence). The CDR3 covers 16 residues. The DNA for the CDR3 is TGTGCCAGCAGTATAATAGGGTTCTCGGGGACAGATACGCAGTATTTT. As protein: CASSIIGFSGTDTQYF.

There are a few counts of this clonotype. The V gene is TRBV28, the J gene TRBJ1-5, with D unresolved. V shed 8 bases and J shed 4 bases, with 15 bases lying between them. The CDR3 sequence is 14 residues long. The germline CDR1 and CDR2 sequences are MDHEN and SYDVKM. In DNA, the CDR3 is TGTGCCAGCCGGGAGCAGGTCCTGAATCAGCCCCAGCATTTT. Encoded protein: CASREQVLNQPQHF.